A single sample is the source of the 7 T cell receptor beta chains below, sequenced in a study of response to subunit inactivated influenza vaccine. TCRdb itself ran the RT-PCR reads through MiXCR, one entry per CDR3 protein. The sample contains around 200,000 distinct CDR3 sequences, approximately 15% of which appear only once. Source: CD8+ T cells sorted from PBMCs, taken about 5 days after vaccination. The receptors here all came from a man aged 45-60 years who received an inactivated influenza vaccine.

This rearrangement joins TRBV19 to TRBJ2-1, with 12 bases that match TRBD2. CDR3 length: 17 amino acids. V shed 5 bases and J 8 bases; nucleotides not matched to a gene: 13. Germline V gene lookup returns CDR1 LNHDA and CDR2 SQIVND (reference sequence). CDR3 sequence (DNA): TGTGCCAGTAGTTTCCTCCTAGCGGGGGGGCAACTGGATGAGCAGTTCTTC. Translation: CASSFLLAGGQLDEQFF.

This clonotype was counted between two and nine times. This chain joins TRBV2 and TRBJ2-7; 7 nucleotides align to TRBD1. With 10 bases clipped from V and 4 bases from J, the junction kept 13 bases outside the gene matches. The germline V gene encodes CDR1 SNHLY and CDR2 FYNNEI. This CDR3 comprises 14 residues. The CDR3 DNA reads as TGTGCCATCGCGACCGGGACAGAGCCTTACGAGCAGTACTTC. Translated, it gives CAIATGTEPYEQYF.

The rearrangement uses TRBV7-9 and TRBJ2-7, with D possibly called TRBD1 or TRBD2 (5 bases each). From germline, CDR1 is SEHNR and CDR2 FQNEAQ (reference sequence). Trimming shortened V by 8 bases and J by 0 bases, and 8 bases separated the two germline ends. The CDR3 sequence is 12 residues long. The CDR3 reads CASVGTSYEQYF. In DNA form, the CDR3 reads TGTGCCAGCGTAGGGACCTCCTACGAGCAGTACTTC.

This clonotype was found a few times. This chain connects TRBV6-2 or TRBV6-3 to TRBJ2-7; D possibly corresponds to TRBD2 (5 bases). The CDR3 is made up of 13 amino acids. The V and J ends lost 8 bases and 3 bases respectively, with 14 bases between them. Germline assignment: CDR1 MNHEY and CDR2 SVGEGT. CDR3 sequence: CASGLGIHYEQYF. The DNA for the CDR3 is TGTGCCAGCGGCCTCGGGATCCACTACGAGCAGTACTTC.

This clonotype was recorded a few times. The chain carries TRBV15 and TRBJ2-5; a weak D match, TRBD1 (6 bases). Germline V lookup: CDR1 LNHNV, CDR2 YYDKDF (reference sequence). CDR3 length: 16 amino acids. The V end lost 3 bases, the J end lost 1 base, and 15 bases lay between the germline ends. CDR3 amino acids: CATSRVRQAAQETQYF. CDR3 nucleotides: TGTGCCACCAGCAGGGTAAGACAGGCGGCCCAAGAGACCCAGTACTTC.

This clonotype came up a few times. This chain links TRBV7-9 with TRBJ1-1, with unresolved D. CDR1 and CDR2 (germline): SEHNR, FQNEAQ (reference sequence). V was shortened by 6 bases and J by 2 bases, with 13 bases between the two germline ends. CDR3 length: 14 residues. DNA for the CDR3: TGTGCCAGCAGTTCCCGTTACTCTAACACTGAAGCTTTCTTT. It specifies CASSSRYSNTEAFF.

This clonotype has a handful of counts. The chain joins TRBV24-1 to TRBJ2-2, with D possibly TRBD1 on 6 matching bases. The CDR3 runs 15 residues. Trimming took off 4 bases at V and 6 bases at J, with 14 bases between the two ends. Looked up from germline, CDR1 is KGHDR and CDR2 is SFDVKD. The CDR3 region is CATSERSAGAGELFF. Here the CDR3 DNA reads TGTGCCACCAGTGAAAGGAGCGCAGGGGCCGGGGAGCTGTTTTTT.